Each of the 17 T cell receptor beta chains below was sequenced from the same sample in a study of blood T cell repertoires in COVID-19. Measured with immunoSEQ multiplex PCR; TCRdb has only the in-frame clones, and not every one. Here the sample spans approximately 80,000 clones, around 86% being singletons. Source material: peripheral blood. Receptors originate from an elderly man with acute or convalescent COVID-19.

This clone was recorded once. This same CDR3 is encoded by further DNA sequences in the sample. This chain joins TRBV3-1 (or the pseudogene TRBV3-2) and TRBJ1-1; D gene ambiguous. The V gene's germline CDR1 is LGHDT and CDR2 YNNKEL (reference sequence). CDR3 size: 14 residues. Trimming took 2 bases from V and 1 from J, leaving 8 bases between them. CDR3 in amino acids: CASSQPGPNTEAFF. The CDR3 DNA is TGTGCCAGCAGCCAACCTGGCCCGAACACTGAAGCTTTCTTT.

V and J are TRBV18 and TRBJ2-7, with 7 bases lining up with TRBD1. CDR3 length equals 12 residues. CDR1 is KGHSH and CDR2 is LQKENI in the germline V gene. Germline trimming cut 2 bases from V and 5 bases from J; bases unmatched to any gene: 0. In DNA form, the CDR3 reads TGTGCCAGCTCACCAACAGGGGACGAGCAGTACTTC. This gives the protein CASSPTGDEQYF.

The chain joins TRBV5-4 to TRBJ2-6, with D possibly TRBD1 on 5 matching bases. V dropped 5 bases and J dropped 0 bases, with 15 bases sitting between them. The CDR3 extends over 17 amino acids. Germline V gene lookup returns CDR1 SGHNT and CDR2 YYREEE (reference sequence). The CDR3 region has the DNA TGTGCCAGCAGTCCAAAGGGGTCCAGCTCTGGGGCCAACGTCCTGACTTTC. Amino acids: CASSPKGSSSGANVLTF.

V and J are TRBV7-2 and TRBJ1-5; no firm D call. V was shortened by 0 bases and J by 3 bases, with 9 bases between the two germline ends. CDR1 is SGHTA, CDR2 FQGNSA, per germline. The CDR3 consists of 15 residues. This CDR3 reads CASSLAGGNNQPQHF. CDR3 nucleotide sequence: TGTGCCAGCAGCTTAGCAGGAGGTAACAATCAGCCCCAGCATTTT.

In nucleotides, the CDR3 is TGTGCCACCAGCAGAGACTCGTATAGCAATCAGCCCCAGCATTTT. Protein sequence: CATSRDSYSNQPQHF. The chain joins TRBV15 to TRBJ1-5; D is unclear. CDR1 is LNHNV, CDR2 YYDKDF, per germline (reference sequence). The CDR3 contains 15 residues. V was clipped by 0 bases and J by 0 bases, with 6 bases between them. Based on the CDR3 plus reference TRBV15 and TRBJ1-5, the full variable domain is DAMVIQNPRYQVTQFGKPVTLSCSQTLNHNVMYWYQQKSSQAPKLLFHYYDKDFNNEADTPDNFQSRRPNTSFCFLDIRSPGLGDTAMYLCATSRDSYSNQPQHFGDGTRLSIL.

The rearrangement joins TRBV6-5 to TRBJ2-7, with D perhaps TRBD2 (5 bases). Germline values: CDR1 MNHEY, CDR2 SVGAGI. Trimming shortened V by 0 bases and J by 6 bases, and 12 bases separated the two germline ends. CDR3 size: 14 residues. CDR3 residues: CASSYSSGIGEQYF. The CDR3 nucleotides read TGTGCCAGCAGTTACTCTTCGGGAATCGGCGAGCAGTACTTC.

This sequence joins TRBV9 and TRBJ1-2, with a possible D match to TRBD1 (5 bases). This CDR3 contains 12 residues. Germline CDR1 SGDLS, CDR2 YYNGEE. The ends were cut back, 4 bases at V and 7 bases at J, with 11 bases in the middle. CDR3 region: CASSPGYAGYTF. In DNA form, the CDR3 reads TGTGCCAGCAGCCCAGGGTACGCTGGCTACACCTTC. The full variable domain, in which reference TRBV9 and TRBJ1-2 provide the parts outside the CDR3, is DSGVTQTPKHLITATGQRVTLRCSPRSGDLSVYWYQQSLDQGLQFLIQYYNGEERAKGNILERFSAQQFPDLHSELNLSSLELGDSALYFCASSPGYAGYTFGSGTRLTVV.

This clone was seen at least ten times. The V call is TRBV7-2, the J call TRBJ1-2, with D tentatively TRBD1 (6 bases). The CDR3 covers 12 residues. V lost 5 bases and J lost 5, with 9 bases in between. From germline, CDR1 is SGHTA and CDR2 FQGNSA. The CDR3 DNA reads as TGTGCCAGCAGCATGGACAGATATGGCTACACCTTC. It codes for CASSMDRYGYTF.

The rearrangement joins TRBV25-1 to TRBJ1-5, with 10 bases identical to TRBD1. Per the germline V gene, CDR1 is MGHDK and CDR2 is SYGVNS. This CDR3 contains 16 residues. After removal of 2 bases from V and 5 bases from J, the junction contained 6 bases not matched to a gene. CDR3 sequence reads: CASSEGGTGEHQPQHF. In DNA form, the CDR3 reads TGTGCCAGCAGTGAAGGGGGGACAGGGGAGCATCAGCCCCAGCATTTT.

CDR3 bases: TGTGCCAGCAGAAGGACAGGGCTTGGGAACACCATATATTTT. Its translation: CASRRTGLGNTIYF. The gene calls are TRBV25-1 and TRBJ1-3, with TRBD1 identical over 8 bases. The germline V gene encodes CDR1 MGHDK and CDR2 SYGVNS. This CDR3 region has 14 residues. The V gene end was trimmed by 6 bases and the J gene end by 7 bases; junction bases not matched to a gene: 8.

The chain recombines TRBV7-8 with TRBJ1-4; D is undetermined. Germline-derived CDR1 and CDR2 are SGHVS and FQNEAQ. V was trimmed by 5 bases and J by 1 base, leaving 20 bases between them. The CDR3 runs to 18 residues. CDR3: CASSQSYAGRGTNEKLFF. CDR3 bases: TGTGCCAGCAGCCAATCCTACGCAGGTCGGGGAACTAATGAAAAACTGTTTTTT.

As for this clone: The junction differs from germline at one of its ends, possibly a read error. J is TRBJ1-2 and V is TRBV18, with D possibly matching TRBD1 (6 bases). CDR3 length: 15 residues. The germline V gene has CDR1 KGHSH and CDR2 LQKENI. DNA of the CDR3: TGTGCCAGCTCACCACTGGACAGCTCTAACTATGGCCACACCTTC. This sequence encodes CASSPLDSSNYGHTF.

V and J are TRBV4-1 and TRBJ2-2; the D gene is possibly TRBD2 (6 bases). Trimming pared 2 bases from V and 5 bases from J, leaving 15 bases between. The CDR3 sequence is 16 residues long. CDR1 MGHRA and CDR2 YSYEKL come from the germline V gene. The CDR3 here is CASSQNPLSGTGELFF. As DNA, the CDR3 is TGCGCCAGCAGCCAAAATCCCCTTAGCGGAACCGGGGAGCTGTTTTTT.

This rearrangement joins TRBV12-3 or TRBV12-4 to TRBJ1-1; D unclear. The CDR3 has 13 amino acids. V was pared by 1 base and J by 6 bases, with 9 bases between. The CDR3 region has the DNA TGTGCCAGCAGTTTAGTAGAGGGTTCTGAAGCTTTCTTT. Its protein product is CASSLVEGSEAFF.

CDR3 coding DNA: TGTGCCAGCAGCTTAGCAGCTAGGTACACCGGGGAGCTGTTTTTT. As protein: CASSLAARYTGELFF. J is TRBJ2-2 and V is TRBV11-2; no definite D call. Trimming cost V 1 base and J 3 bases, with 9 bases left between them. The length of the CDR3 is 15 residues. Germline-derived CDR1 and CDR2 are SGHAT and FQNNGV.

The CDR3 nucleotides read TGTGCCAGTAGTACCCGAACAGGAATCCACAATGAGCAGTTCTTC. This sequence encodes CASSTRTGIHNEQFF. This chain connects TRBV19 to TRBJ2-1; weak D call: TRBD1 (5 bases). CDR1 is LNHDA, CDR2 SQIVND, per germline (reference sequence). The CDR3 extends over 15 amino acids. V lost 4 bases, J lost 5 bases, and 15 bases lay in between.

J is TRBJ1-1 and V is TRBV5-5; 10 nucleotides line up with TRBD1. The ends lost 0 bases at V and 3 bases at J; junction bases unmatched: 2. The CDR3 consists of 15 residues. Germline assignment: CDR1 SGHKS and CDR2 YYEKEE (reference sequence). CDR3 in amino acids: CASSLADRGHTEAFF. CDR3 in DNA: TGTGCCAGCAGCTTGGCAGACAGGGGGCACACTGAAGCTTTCTTT.